A selection of T cell receptor beta chains follows, all from one sample in a study of OX40 agonist ivuxolimab in advanced cancers. Sequencing used immunoSEQ multiplex PCR; TCRdb keeps in-frame clones, though not all of them. This table has 70,000 to 95,000 clones, more than 90% appearing once. The specimen comprised CD4+ or CD8+ T cells sorted from blood, sampled in a trial of the OX40 agonist ivuxolimab. These receptors all stem from an adult with an advanced solid tumor such as melanoma, head and neck, liver or kidney cancer. CDR3s include the opening cysteine and the closing phenylalanine or tryptophan. D genes are given only for firm matches. Rows may omit the clone size; those that give it use once, few, many or a size class.

.,TRBV4-2,few,TRBJ1-4,CASSHSDSWTNEKLFF,TGTGCCAGCAGCCATAGTGACAGTTGGACTAATGAAAAACTGTTTTTT
.,TRBV6-5,once,TRBJ1-2,CASSYLRDTGYTF,TGTGCCAGCAGTTACCTACGGGACACCGGCTACACCTTC
.,TRBV19,.,TRBJ2-6,CASSLRASGANVLTF,TGTGCCAGTAGCCTCAGGGCCTCTGGGGCCAACGTCCTGACTTTC
.,TRBV5-1,.,TRBJ2-7,CASSLFGKGAYEQYF,TGCGCCAGCAGCTTGTTCGGGAAGGGGGCCTACGAGCAGTACTTC
.,TRBV2,.,TRBJ1-5,CASSEALNYKPQHF,TGTGCCAGCAGTGAAGCGCTTAATTACAAGCCCCAGCATTTT
.,TRBV5-1,.,TRBJ1-1,CASSLGGGDTEAFF,TGCGCCAGCAGCTTGGGAGGGGGAGACACTGAAGCTTTCTTT
.,TRBV6-1,.,TRBJ2-1,CASSEREDSVSYNEQFF,TGTGCCAGCAGTGAACGGGAGGACAGCGTTTCCTACAATGAGCAGTTCTTC
TRBD2,TRBV2,.,TRBJ2-2,CASTFTSGNTGELFF,TGTGCCAGCACTTTTACTAGCGGGAACACCGGGGAGCTGTTTTTT
.,TRBV9,few,TRBJ1-6,CASTPGRRNSPLHF,TGTGCCAGCACCCCGGGACGGAGGAATTCACCCCTCCACTTT
.,TRBV6-1,once,TRBJ2-3,CASSEGYTQYF,TGTGCCAGCAGTGAGGGATATACGCAGTATTTT
.,TRBV6-6,.,TRBJ2-7,CASSPPISYEQYF,TGTGCCAGCAGTCCGCCGATCTCCTACGAGCAGTACTTC
.,TRBV18,.,TRBJ2-5,CASSPQEGLLETQYF,TGTGCCAGCTCACCTCAGGAGGGTTTATTGGAGACCCAGTACTTC
.,TRBV20-1,.,TRBJ1-2,CSATGSVGYTF,TGCAGTGCTACAGGGTCGGTTGGCTACACCTTC
.,TRBV19,.,TRBJ2-5,CASSDTGRQETQYF,TGTGCCAGTAGTGACACAGGGAGGCAAGAGACCCAGTACTTC
.,TRBV12-5,.,TRBJ1-4,CASGLVRTGSATNEKLFF,TGTGCTAGTGGTTTGGTACGTACGGGGTCTGCAACTAATGAAAAACTGTTTTTT
.,TRBV7-9,.,TRBJ2-4,CASSFSENIQYF,TGTGCCAGCAGCTTCTCCGAAAACATTCAGTACTTC
TRBD2,TRBV7-9,once,TRBJ2-3,CASSLTSGFTDTQYF,TGTGCCAGCAGCTTAACTAGCGGGTTTACAGATACGCAGTATTTT